This T cell receptor beta chain was documented in a study of T-cell reconstitution after alpha-beta-depleted transplantation in children. Comment on this clonotype: Its antigen is undetermined.

Notes on the study in general: Newly made T cells mostly supplied T-cell counts and diversity one year after transplant. Elevated TCRbeta diversity at day 60 was traced, in some patients, to surviving recipient T cells and thymic progenitors. There were reportedly several hundred expanded graft clones from which alpha-beta T cells came about two months after transplant.

Unique molecular identifiers were incorporated into the prepared TCRbeta library. MiXCR, run by TCRdb on the PCR reads, gives a single entry per CDR3 protein. The sample has a few hundred thousand distinct CDR3 sequences, 43% seen once; the top ten hold 25% to 30%. Germline V CDR1 and CDR2: SGHRS, YFSETQ. Trimming left V 1 base short and J 4 bases short, with 15 bases between. This CDR3 comprises 17 residues. This receptor was obtained from a girl between 2 and 10 years old with aplastic anemia, due to receive a stem cell transplant. The V and J genes are TRBV5-1 and TRBJ2-6; D is possibly TRBD2 (6 bases). The sample was PBMCs, taken before TCRalphabeta/CD19-depleted stem cell transplant. The CDR3 is CASSLSPGVSGANVLTF. DNA of the CDR3: TGCGCCAGCAGCTTGTCCCCGGGGGTTTCGGGGGCCAACGTCCTGACTTTC.